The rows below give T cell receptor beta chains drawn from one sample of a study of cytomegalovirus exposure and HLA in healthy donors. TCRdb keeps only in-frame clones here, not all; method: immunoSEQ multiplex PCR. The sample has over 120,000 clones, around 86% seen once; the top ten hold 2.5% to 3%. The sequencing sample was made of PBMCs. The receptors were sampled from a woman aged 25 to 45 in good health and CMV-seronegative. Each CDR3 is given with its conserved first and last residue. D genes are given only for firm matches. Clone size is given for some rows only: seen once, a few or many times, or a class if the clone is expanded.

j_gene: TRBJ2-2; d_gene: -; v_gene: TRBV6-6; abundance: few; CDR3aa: CASSYEPGNGELFF; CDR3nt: TGTGCCAGCAGTTACGAGCCCGGGAACGGGGAGCTGTTTTTT
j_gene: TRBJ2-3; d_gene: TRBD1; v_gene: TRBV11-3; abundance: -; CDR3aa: CASSPRTGFTDTQYF; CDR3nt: TGTGCCAGCAGCCCCCGGACAGGGTTCACAGATACGCAGTATTTT
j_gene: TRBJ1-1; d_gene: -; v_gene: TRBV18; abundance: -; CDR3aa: CASTRREDTEAFF; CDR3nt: TGTGCCAGCACAAGACGGGAGGACACTGAAGCTTTCTTT
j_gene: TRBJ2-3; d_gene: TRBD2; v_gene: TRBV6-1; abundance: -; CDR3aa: CASSDGLALGTDTQYF; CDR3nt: TGTGCCAGCAGTGATGGACTAGCCCTGGGCACAGATACGCAGTATTTT
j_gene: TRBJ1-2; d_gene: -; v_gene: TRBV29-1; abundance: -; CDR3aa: CSVELAGGYTF; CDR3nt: TGCAGCGTTGAGTTGGCAGGGGGCTACACCTTC
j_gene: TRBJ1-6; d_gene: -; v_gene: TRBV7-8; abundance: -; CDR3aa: CASSLDGVRDSPLHF; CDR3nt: TGTGCCAGCAGCTTAGACGGGGTTCGGGATTCACCCCTCCACTTT
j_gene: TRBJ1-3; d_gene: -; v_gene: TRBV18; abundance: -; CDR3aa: CASSATGPPGNTIYF; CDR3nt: TGTGCCAGCTCAGCTACAGGGCCCCCTGGAAACACCATATATTTT
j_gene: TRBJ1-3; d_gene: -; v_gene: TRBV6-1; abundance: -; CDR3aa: CASSEAGPFSGNTIYF; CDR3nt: TGTGCCAGCAGTGAAGCGGGGCCGTTCTCTGGAAACACCATATATTTT
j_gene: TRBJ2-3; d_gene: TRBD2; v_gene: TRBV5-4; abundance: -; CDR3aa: CASSLAGTSGSADTQYF; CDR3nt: TGTGCCAGCAGCTTGGCCGGGACTAGCGGGAGTGCAGATACGCAGTATTTT
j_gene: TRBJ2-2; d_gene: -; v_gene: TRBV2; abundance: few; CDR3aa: CASNVGGLTGELFF; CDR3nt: TGTGCCAGCAACGTGGGAGGCCTCACCGGGGAGCTGTTTTTT
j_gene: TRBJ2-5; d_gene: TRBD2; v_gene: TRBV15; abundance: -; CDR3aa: CATSTPWGGETQYF; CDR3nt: TGTGCCACCAGCACCCCATGGGGAGGGGAGACCCAGTACTTC
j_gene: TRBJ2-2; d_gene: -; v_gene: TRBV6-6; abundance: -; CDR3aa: CASRQANTGELFF; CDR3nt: TGTGCCAGCCGACAGGCGAACACCGGGGAGCTGTTTTTT
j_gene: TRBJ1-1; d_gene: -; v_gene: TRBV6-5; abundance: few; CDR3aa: CASSYSRGHRTEAFF; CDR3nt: TGTGCCAGCAGTTACTCGAGGGGACACCGGACTGAAGCTTTCTTT
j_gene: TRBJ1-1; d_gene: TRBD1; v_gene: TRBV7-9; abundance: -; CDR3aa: CSSSRDRRNTEAFF; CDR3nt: TGTTCCAGCAGCCGGGACAGAAGGAACACTGAAGCTTTCTTT
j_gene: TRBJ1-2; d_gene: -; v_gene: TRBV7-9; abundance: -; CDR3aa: CASSLNQVWGYTF; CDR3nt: TGTGCCAGCAGCTTAAATCAGGTCTGGGGCTACACCTTC
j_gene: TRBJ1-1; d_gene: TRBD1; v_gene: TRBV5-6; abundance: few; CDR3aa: CASRQDRVGEAFF; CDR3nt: TGTGCCAGCAGGCAGGACAGGGTGGGTGAAGCTTTCTTT
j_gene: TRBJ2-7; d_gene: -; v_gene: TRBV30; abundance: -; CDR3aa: CACGWDITYEQYF; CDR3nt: TGTGCCTGCGGTTGGGACATCACCTACGAGCAGTACTTC
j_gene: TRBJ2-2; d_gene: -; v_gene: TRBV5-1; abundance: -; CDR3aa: CASKRADSANTGELFF; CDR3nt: TGCGCCAGCAAGCGGGCAGATTCCGCGAACACCGGGGAGCTGTTTTTT
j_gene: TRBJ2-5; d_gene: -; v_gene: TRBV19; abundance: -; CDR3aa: CASIPTDLFQETQYF; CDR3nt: TGTGCCAGTATTCCGACAGACCTATTTCAAGAGACCCAGTACTTC
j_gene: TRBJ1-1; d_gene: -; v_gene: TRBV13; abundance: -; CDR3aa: CASSLVGRGEAFF; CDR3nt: TGTGCCAGCAGCTTAGTTGGCAGGGGTGAAGCTTTCTTT
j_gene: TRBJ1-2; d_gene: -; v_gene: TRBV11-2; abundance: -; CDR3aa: CASTTIQGYGYGYTF; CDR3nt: TGTGCCAGCACCACTATCCAGGGATACGGTTATGGCTACACCTTC
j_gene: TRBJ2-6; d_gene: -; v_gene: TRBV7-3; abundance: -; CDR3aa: CASSPPGDSGANVLTF; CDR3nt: TGTGCCAGCAGTCCACCAGGGGACTCTGGGGCCAACGTCCTGACTTTC
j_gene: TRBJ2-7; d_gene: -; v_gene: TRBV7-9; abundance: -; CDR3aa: CASSFLTYEQYF; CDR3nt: TGTGCCAGCAGCTTCCTAACCTACGAGCAGTACTTC
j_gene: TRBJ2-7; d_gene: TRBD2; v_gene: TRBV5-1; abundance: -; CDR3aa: CASSITSGTSGSSYEQYF; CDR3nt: TGCGCCAGCAGCATTACCTCCGGGACTAGCGGGAGCTCCTACGAGCAGTACTTC
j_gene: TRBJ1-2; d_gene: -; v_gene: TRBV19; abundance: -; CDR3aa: CASSMGANGYTF; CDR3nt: TGTGCCAGTAGTATGGGGGCAAATGGCTACACCTTC
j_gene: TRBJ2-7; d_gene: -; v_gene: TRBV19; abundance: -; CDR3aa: CATSTVVRQYF; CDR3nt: TGTGCCACCTCGACAGTAGTAAGGCAGTACTTC
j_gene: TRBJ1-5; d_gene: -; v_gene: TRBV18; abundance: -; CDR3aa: CASSQQGFNQPQHF; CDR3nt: TGTGCCAGCTCTCAACAGGGATTCAATCAGCCCCAGCATTTT
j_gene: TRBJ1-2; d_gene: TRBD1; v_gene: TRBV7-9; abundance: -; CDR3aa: CASSLAFKQQGTWGYTF; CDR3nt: TGTGCCAGCAGCTTAGCATTCAAGCAACAGGGGACGTGGGGCTACACCTTC